Following are 27 T cell receptor beta chains from one sample sequenced in a study of cytomegalovirus exposure and HLA in healthy donors. Both 60 Vbeta primers and 13 Jbeta primers went into the PCR. Assay: immunoSEQ multiplex PCR; the TCRdb copy retains only in-frame clones and omits some. This table holds approximately 120,000 clones, around 75% found once. The sequencing input was PBMCs. All receptors come from a woman between 50 and 59 years old in good health and CMV-seronegative.

CDR3 residues: CASSKAGLRVNYNEQFF. The CDR3 nucleotides read TGTGCCAGCAGCAAAGCGGGGCTGCGAGTTAACTACAATGAGCAGTTCTTC. V and J are TRBV21-1 and TRBJ2-1; the table's D call of TRBD1 was not tested on the DNA. TRBV21-1 is reported as a pseudogene. This CDR3 has 17 residues.

This clone was seen a few times. This chain links TRBV28 with TRBJ1-2; TRBD1 aligns across 9 bases. This CDR3 region has 15 residues. V lost 2 bases to trimming and J lost 4 bases; unmatched junction nucleotides: 5. Per germline, CDR1 MDHEN and CDR2 SYDVKM. CDR3 sequence (DNA): TGTGCCAGCAGTTTAGGGGACAGGGATCTCTATGGCTACACCTTC. It codes for CASSLGDRDLYGYTF.

There are a few counts of this clone. The chain is built from TRBV4-3 and TRBJ1-1; the D is unclear. Germline loops: CDR1 LGHNA, CDR2 YSLEER. V dropped 0 bases and J dropped 1 base, with 12 bases sitting between them. The length of the CDR3 is 16 residues. The CDR3 DNA follows: TGCGCCAGCAGCCAAGAGTTACGGGGAGGGAACACTGAAGCTTTCTTT. Its translation is CASSQELRGGNTEAFF.

The CDR3 region is CASSLGTGGGYTF. Here the CDR3 DNA reads TGTGCCAGCAGCTTAGGGACAGGAGGTGGCTACACCTTC. This chain joins TRBV7-8 and TRBJ1-2; 7 bases agree with TRBD1. Trimming removed 1 base from V and 7 bases from J; junction bases left unmatched: 3. CDR1 is SGHVS and CDR2 is FQNEAQ in the germline V gene. CDR3 length: 13 amino acids.

V and J are TRBV11-3 and TRBJ2-2; 9 bases are shared with TRBD1. The CDR3 loop spans 14 amino acids. Germline lookup yields CDR1 SGHNT and CDR2 YENEEA. V lost 0 bases, J lost 16 bases, and 9 bases stayed unmatched. CDR3 sequence: CASSLDGTGGPAFF. The CDR3 DNA reads TGTGCCAGCAGCTTAGATGGAACAGGGGGCCCTGCGTTTTTT.

V usage is TRBV6-5 and J usage is TRBJ2-7, with TRBD1 matching over 7 bases. The J segment lost 3 bases and the V segment lost 7 bases, leaving 9 bases of the junction unmatched. This CDR3 has 14 residues. Germline CDR1 reads MNHEY; CDR2 reads SVGAGI. CDR3 sequence (DNA): TGTGCCAGCAAAAAGGGACAGAGACTCTACGAGCAGTACTTC. This sequence encodes CASKKGQRLYEQYF.

V is TRBV2 and J is TRBJ1-2; 7 bases are shared with TRBD1. V shed 1 base and J 6 bases; nucleotides not matched to a gene: 2. The CDR3 spans 13 residues. The V gene's germline CDR1 is SNHLY and CDR2 FYNNEI. The chain's CDR3 is CASSEDRGDGYTF. Here the CDR3 DNA reads TGTGCCAGCAGTGAAGACAGGGGAGATGGCTACACCTTC.

This chain joins TRBV4-2 and TRBJ2-1, with 8 bases aligning to TRBD2. The V gene's germline CDR1 is LGHNA and CDR2 YNFKEQ. The CDR3 length is 16 residues. Trimming removed 0 bases from V and 8 bases from J; junction bases left unmatched: 9. The CDR3 region has the DNA TGTGCCAGCAGCCAAGATAAGGGAGCGGGAGAGGATGAGCAGTTCTTC. Translated: CASSQDKGAGEDEQFF.

The chain links TRBV2 to TRBJ2-7; no firm D call. The CDR3 runs 14 residues. V lost 7 bases and J lost 2, with 15 bases in between. Germline V gene sequence: CDR1 SNHLY, CDR2 FYNNEI. CDR3: CASNPRFPTYEQYF. The CDR3, as DNA: TGTGCCAGCAATCCCAGGTTTCCTACCTACGAGCAGTACTTC.

This chain connects TRBV10-3 to TRBJ2-7; 7 nucleotides match TRBD2. The CDR3 contains 13 residues. The V segment lost 10 bases and the J segment 2 bases; nucleotides outside the gene matches: 8. Germline V gene sequence: CDR1 ENHRY, CDR2 SYGVKD. The chain's CDR3 is CATAGDGTYEQYF. CDR3 bases: TGTGCCACCGCGGGAGATGGGACCTACGAGCAGTACTTC.

The rearrangement links TRBV5-4 to TRBJ2-3; 15 bases match TRBD2. V dropped 5 bases and J dropped 4; count of bases not matched to a gene: 2. Per the germline V gene, CDR1 is SGHNT and CDR2 is YYREEE (reference sequence). The CDR3 is 15 residues long. CDR3 loop: CASSRTSGRADTQYF. The CDR3 DNA follows: TGTGCCAGCAGTCGGACTAGCGGGAGGGCAGATACGCAGTATTTT.

CDR3 sequence: CASTILLGGANTEAFF. DNA of the CDR3: TGTGCCAGCACCATCCTATTGGGGGGTGCGAACACTGAAGCTTTCTTT. The V and J genes are TRBV5-6 and TRBJ1-1; D is possibly TRBD1 (5 bases). This CDR3 region has 16 residues. CDR1 is SGHDT and CDR2 is YYEEEE in the germline V gene. Trimming shortened V by 6 bases and J by 1 base, and 19 bases separated the two germline ends. Full variable domain (outside the CDR3, taken from reference TRBV5-6 and TRBJ1-1): DAGVTQSPTHLIKTRGQQVTLRCSPKSGHDTVSWYQQALGQGPQFIFQYYEEEERQRGNFPDRFSGHQFPNYSSELNVNALLLGDSALYLCASTILLGGANTEAFFGQGTRLTVV.

The V and J genes are TRBV28 and TRBJ1-1; D may be TRBD1 (5 bases). CDR3 length: 17 amino acids. Per the germline V gene, CDR1 is MDHEN and CDR2 is SYDVKM. Trimming took 7 bases from V and 1 from J, leaving 22 bases between them. Here the CDR3 reads CASTPSGGFIPNTEAFF. CDR3 nucleotides: TGTGCCAGCACCCCCTCCGGGGGGTTTATCCCGAACACTGAAGCTTTCTTT.

The rearrangement links TRBV11-2 to TRBJ2-7; D is ambiguous. Germline CDR1 SGHAT, CDR2 FQNNGV. Between the trimmed V and J ends, which lost 1 base and 3 bases, there was a span of 7 bases. The CDR3 consists of 13 residues. In DNA, the CDR3 is TGTGCCAGCAGCTTAGTTCGTAACTACGAGCAGTACTTC. Its translation is CASSLVRNYEQYF. Drawing the rest from reference TRBV11-2 and TRBJ2-7, the complete variable domain is EAGVAQSPRYKIIEKRQSVAFWCNPISGHATLYWYQQILGQGPKLLIQFQNNGVVDDSQLPKDRFSAERLKGVDSTLKIQPAKLEDSAVYLCASSLVRNYEQYFGPGTRLTVT.

This clone was seen only once. The J gene is TRBJ1-2, the V gene TRBV21-1; TRBD1 reflects the table's D call only, with no check against the DNA. TRBV21-1 is a recognized pseudogene. The CDR3 is 16 amino acids. DNA of the CDR3: TGTGCCAGCAGCAAAACTACTATACAGGGGACCTATGGCTACACCTTC. This gives the protein CASSKTTIQGTYGYTF.

The chain joins TRBV6-5 to TRBJ1-1, with TRBD1 matching 9 bases. Germline V gene lookup returns CDR1 MNHEY and CDR2 SVGAGI. The CDR3 has 15 residues. V gave up 5 bases and J gave up 1 base; unmatched junction bases: 5. The CDR3 bases are TGTGCCAGCAGTGACTACAGGGGGCAGAACACTGAAGCTTTCTTT. This codes for CASSDYRGQNTEAFF.

V and J are TRBV19 and TRBJ1-1; no reliable D call. Trimming took 4 bases from V and 3 from J, leaving 18 bases between them. This CDR3 has 16 amino acids. Germline CDR1 and CDR2: LNHDA and SQIVND (reference sequence). CDR3 in amino acids: CASSSPIGGLDTEAFF. In nucleotides, the CDR3 is TGTGCCAGTAGTAGCCCAATCGGAGGTTTAGACACTGAAGCTTTCTTT.

This clone was seen a single time. The V gene is TRBV29-1, the J gene TRBJ2-7; 10 positions match TRBD1. The CDR3 is made up of 12 amino acids. Trimming at V came to 7 bases and at J to 5 bases, leaving 5 bases not matched to a gene. The germline V gene encodes CDR1 SQVTM and CDR2 ANQGSEA. The CDR3 spells CSAGTGVHEQYF. CDR3 bases: TGCAGCGCAGGGACAGGGGTCCACGAGCAGTACTTC.

The rearrangement uses TRBV4-2 and TRBJ2-3; D is unclear. V lost 6 bases and J 2 bases, leaving 6 bases between the germline ends. The CDR3 is made up of 12 amino acids. Per the germline V gene, CDR1 is LGHNA and CDR2 is YNFKEQ. The CDR3 spells CASRSNTDTQYF. The CDR3, as DNA: TGTGCCAGCAGGTCAAACACAGATACGCAGTATTTT.

J is TRBJ2-7 and V is TRBV19; 9 bases line up with TRBD2. The CDR3 is 14 amino acids. Germline V gives CDR1 LNHDA, CDR2 SQIVND (reference sequence). V lost 6 bases and J lost 0; bases outside the gene matches: 3. The CDR3 reads CASSRLAASYEQYF. In DNA, the CDR3 is TGTGCCAGTAGCCGACTAGCGGCCTCCTACGAGCAGTACTTC.

The sample holds a few counts of this clone. This rearrangement joins TRBV11-1 to TRBJ2-1; D is uncertain. Germline V gene data show CDR1 as SGHAT and CDR2 as FQDESV (reference sequence). The germline V and J ends were trimmed by 0 bases and 9 bases, with 12 bases remaining between them. The CDR3 runs to 14 residues. CDR3 protein: CASSLAHRSTEQFF. The CDR3 DNA is TGTGCCAGCAGCTTAGCGCATCGATCTACTGAGCAGTTCTTC.

This clone has a handful of counts. This sequence joins TRBV28 and TRBJ2-5; 7 positions agree with TRBD2. Trimming removed 6 bases from V and 5 bases from J; junction bases left unmatched: 3. The CDR3 extends over 12 amino acids. The germline CDR1 and CDR2 sequences are MDHEN and SYDVKM. CDR3 region: CASRWGGETQYF. For the CDR3, the DNA is TGTGCCAGCAGGTGGGGGGGTGAGACCCAGTACTTC.

A single count supports this clone. V and J are TRBV7-2 and TRBJ2-5; possibly TRBD2 for D (5 bases). The V and J ends lost 1 base and 7 bases respectively, with 10 bases between them. Per germline, CDR1 SGHTA and CDR2 FQGNSA. The CDR3 extends over 13 amino acids. The CDR3 sequence: CASSLEGAGTQYF. The CDR3 bases are TGTGCCAGCAGCTTAGAGGGTGCGGGGACCCAGTACTTC.

The CDR3 nucleotides are TGTGCCAGCCTAGCGGGAGCCTACAATGAGCAGTTCTTC. Protein: CASLAGAYNEQFF. The chain carries TRBV25-1 and TRBJ2-1, with 10 bases matching TRBD2. This CDR3 contains 13 residues. J gave up 2 bases and V 8 bases, and 0 bases lay outside the gene matches. From germline, CDR1 is MGHDK and CDR2 SYGVNS.

This clone was seen a handful of times. The V and J genes are TRBV6-5 and TRBJ2-5; TRBD2 might be the D (5 bases). The germline gives CDR1 MNHEY, CDR2 SVGAGI. Between the trimmed V and J ends, which lost 8 bases and 8 bases, there was a span of 9 bases. The CDR3 is made up of 10 amino acids. In DNA form, the CDR3 reads TGTGCCAGCGGCCGGACTACCCAGTACTTC. This codes for CASGRTTQYF.

V is TRBV19 and J is TRBJ1-4; D not resolved. Germline CDR1 and CDR2: LNHDA and SQIVND (reference sequence). Trimming removed 3 bases from V and 0 bases from J, with 11 bases in between. CDR3 length: 16 amino acids. The CDR3 loop is CASSIGSGATNEKLFF. CDR3 sequence (DNA): TGTGCCAGTAGTATCGGCAGCGGGGCAACTAATGAAAAACTGTTTTTT.

The chain carries TRBV7-3 and TRBJ2-3; D uncertain. The germline V gene encodes CDR1 SGHTA and CDR2 FQGTGA. The V end was cut by 1 base, the J end by 2 bases, with 10 bases between. The CDR3 extends over 15 amino acids. The CDR3 DNA is TGTGCCAGCAGCTTAATGGGCTTTACCACAGATACGCAGTATTTT. As protein: CASSLMGFTTDTQYF.